These T cell receptor beta chains were read from a single sample in a study of blood T cell repertoires in COVID-19. Repertoires were generated with immunoSEQ multiplex PCR, while TCRdb's copy carries only in-frame clones and drops some. The sample lists hundreds of thousands of clones, about 89% occurring once. The sample was peripheral blood. The origin of the receptors is a woman in her fifties or sixties with COVID-19, enrolled during active disease. Each CDR3 is given with its conserved first and last residue. Fields, in order: clone size, D gene, J gene, V gene, CDR3 DNA, CDR3 protein. D genes are given only for firm matches. Some rows have no size entry. The others give once, few or many, or a class for an expanded clone.

abundance: .; d_gene: .; j_gene: TRBJ1-5; v_gene: TRBV19; CDR3nt: TGTGCCAGCAAAGGGGCCCTAAGTGGATCCCAGCATTTT; CDR3aa: CASKGALSGSQHF
abundance: once; d_gene: .; j_gene: TRBJ1-1; v_gene: TRBV4-1; CDR3nt: TGCGCCAGCAGCCAAGATGTGAGGGTGAGGGACACTGAAGCTTTCTTT; CDR3aa: CASSQDVRVRDTEAFF
abundance: .; d_gene: TRBD1; j_gene: TRBJ2-7; v_gene: TRBV2; CDR3nt: TGTGCCAGCAGTGAAGCCCTCAGGGGGCTAATGAACGAGCAGTACTTC; CDR3aa: CASSEALRGLMNEQYF
abundance: .; d_gene: .; j_gene: TRBJ1-2; v_gene: TRBV5-1; CDR3nt: TGCGCCAGCAGCCCCCTATCGGGGGAGGGTGGCTACACCTTC; CDR3aa: CASSPLSGEGGYTF
abundance: .; d_gene: .; j_gene: TRBJ1-4; v_gene: TRBV19; CDR3nt: TGTGCCAGTAGCAACACCCCCGATGAAAAACTGTTTTTT; CDR3aa: CASSNTPDEKLFF
abundance: .; d_gene: .; j_gene: TRBJ1-6; v_gene: TRBV18; CDR3nt: TGTGCCAGTTCCGCCGCGACCCGGGAGCACAATTCACCCCTCCACTTT; CDR3aa: CASSAATREHNSPLHF
abundance: .; d_gene: .; j_gene: TRBJ2-3; v_gene: TRBV7-6; CDR3nt: TGTGCCAGCAGCTTACCGTCGGGAGATACGCAGTATTTT; CDR3aa: CASSLPSGDTQYF
abundance: .; d_gene: .; j_gene: TRBJ1-1; v_gene: TRBV19; CDR3nt: TGTGCCAGTAGCTCCCCTGGGCTTAACACTGAAGCTTTCTTT; CDR3aa: CASSSPGLNTEAFF
abundance: .; d_gene: .; j_gene: TRBJ1-4; v_gene: TRBV19; CDR3nt: TGTGCCGCCTCACAGGGAAGAAATGAAAAACTGTTTTTT; CDR3aa: CAASQGRNEKLFF
abundance: .; d_gene: .; j_gene: TRBJ1-4; v_gene: TRBV4-1; CDR3nt: TGCGCCAGCAGCCCCATGAACGGGGCTAATGAAAAACTGTTTTTT; CDR3aa: CASSPMNGANEKLFF
abundance: .; d_gene: TRBD1; j_gene: TRBJ2-1; v_gene: TRBV25-1; CDR3nt: TGTGCCAGCAGTGCCCCACCGGGACAGGGACCCTACAATGAGCAGTTCTTC; CDR3aa: CASSAPPGQGPYNEQFF
abundance: few; d_gene: .; j_gene: TRBJ1-3; v_gene: TRBV7-9; CDR3nt: TGTGCCAGCAGCTTAGGACAGACTGGAAACACCATATATTTT; CDR3aa: CASSLGQTGNTIYF
abundance: .; d_gene: TRBD1; j_gene: TRBJ2-1; v_gene: TRBV5-1; CDR3nt: TGCGCCAGCAGCACCGCTGCAGGGGGCTCCTACAATGAGCAGTTCTTC; CDR3aa: CASSTAAGGSYNEQFF
abundance: few; d_gene: .; j_gene: TRBJ1-6; v_gene: TRBV30; CDR3nt: TGTGCCTGGAGTGTACTTCCCCAGGGGTCACCCCTCCACTTT; CDR3aa: CAWSVLPQGSPLHF
abundance: .; d_gene: .; j_gene: TRBJ2-5; v_gene: TRBV10-3; CDR3nt: TGTGCCATCAGTGAGTGGAAAGCGAAAGAGACCCAGTACTTC; CDR3aa: CAISEWKAKETQYF
abundance: .; d_gene: TRBD1; j_gene: TRBJ1-6; v_gene: TRBV19; CDR3nt: TGTGCCAGTGCCTCCAATTCTGGACAGGGCCTAAATTCACCCCTCCACTTT; CDR3aa: CASASNSGQGLNSPLHF
abundance: .; d_gene: .; j_gene: TRBJ1-1; v_gene: TRBV5-4; CDR3nt: TGTGCCAGCAGCTTGGGAGTCAACACTGAAGCTTTCTTT; CDR3aa: CASSLGVNTEAFF
abundance: once; d_gene: TRBD1; j_gene: TRBJ1-6; v_gene: TRBV2; CDR3nt: TGTGCCAGCAGCATCGAGGGGACAGGCAAAGCACCCCTCCACTTT; CDR3aa: CASSIEGTGKAPLHF
abundance: .; d_gene: TRBD1; j_gene: TRBJ1-3; v_gene: TRBV7-6; CDR3nt: TGTGCCAGCAGCGCCCAGACAGGGTCTGGAAACACCATATATTTT; CDR3aa: CASSAQTGSGNTIYF
abundance: .; d_gene: .; j_gene: TRBJ2-3; v_gene: TRBV20-1; CDR3nt: TGCAGCGTAGTTTTCATAGATACGCAGTATTTT; CDR3aa: CSVVFIDTQYF
abundance: .; d_gene: .; j_gene: TRBJ1-1; v_gene: TRBV6-5; CDR3nt: TGTGCCAGCGGCCCACCGGGGAACACTGAAGCTTTCTTT; CDR3aa: CASGPPGNTEAFF
abundance: .; d_gene: .; j_gene: TRBJ2-7; v_gene: TRBV21-1; CDR3nt: TGTGCCAGCAGCAAAGGAGGGGGACAGGACACCTACGAGCAGTACTTC; CDR3aa: CASSKGGGQDTYEQYF
abundance: .; d_gene: TRBD1; j_gene: TRBJ1-6; v_gene: TRBV6-5; CDR3nt: TGTGCCAGCAGTCTGACAGGGTCTAGTTCACCCCTCCACTTT; CDR3aa: CASSLTGSSSPLHF
abundance: .; d_gene: TRBD1; j_gene: TRBJ1-5; v_gene: TRBV28; CDR3nt: TGTGCCAGCACCCCCCGGGACAGGGGGCAGAGGCCCCAGCATTTT; CDR3aa: CASTPRDRGQRPQHF
abundance: .; d_gene: TRBD1; j_gene: TRBJ2-2; v_gene: TRBV27; CDR3nt: TGTGCCAGCAGCCAGGACAGGGGTGGCGGGGAGCTGTTTTTT; CDR3aa: CASSQDRGGGELFF
abundance: .; d_gene: TRBD1; j_gene: TRBJ2-5; v_gene: TRBV5-1; CDR3nt: TGCGCCAGCAGCGGGGGACAGGGAGGCGAGACCCAGTACTTC; CDR3aa: CASSGGQGGETQYF
abundance: .; d_gene: TRBD2; j_gene: TRBJ2-7; v_gene: TRBV5-6; CDR3nt: TGTGCCAGCAGCTGGACTAGCGACGAGCAGTACTTC; CDR3aa: CASSWTSDEQYF